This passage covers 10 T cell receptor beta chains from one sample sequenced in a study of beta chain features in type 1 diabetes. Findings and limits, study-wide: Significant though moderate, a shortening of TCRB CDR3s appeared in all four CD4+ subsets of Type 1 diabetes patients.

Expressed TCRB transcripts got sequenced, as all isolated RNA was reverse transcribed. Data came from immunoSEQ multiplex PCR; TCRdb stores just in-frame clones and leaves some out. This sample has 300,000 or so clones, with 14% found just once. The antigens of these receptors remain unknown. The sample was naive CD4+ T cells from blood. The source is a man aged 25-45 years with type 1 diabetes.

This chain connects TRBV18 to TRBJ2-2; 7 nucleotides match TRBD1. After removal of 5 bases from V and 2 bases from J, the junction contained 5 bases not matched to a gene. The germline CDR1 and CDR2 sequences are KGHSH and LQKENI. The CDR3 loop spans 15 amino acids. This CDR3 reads CASSSGTANTGELFF. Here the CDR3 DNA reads TGTGCCAGCTCATCGGGGACAGCTAACACCGGGGAGCTGTTTTTT.

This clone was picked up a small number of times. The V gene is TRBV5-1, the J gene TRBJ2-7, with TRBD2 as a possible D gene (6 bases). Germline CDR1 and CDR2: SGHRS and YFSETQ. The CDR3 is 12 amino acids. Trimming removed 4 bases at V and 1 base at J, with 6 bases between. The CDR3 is CASSGGSYEQYF. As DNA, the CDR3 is TGCGCCAGCAGCGGGGGGTCCTACGAGCAGTACTTC.

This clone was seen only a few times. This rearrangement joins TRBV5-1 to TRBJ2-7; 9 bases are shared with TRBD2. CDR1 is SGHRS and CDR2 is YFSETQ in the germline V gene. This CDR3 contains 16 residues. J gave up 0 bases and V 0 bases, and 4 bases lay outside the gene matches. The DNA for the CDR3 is TGCGCCAGCAGCTTGGGTCTAGCGGGAATCTCCTACGAGCAGTACTTC. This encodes CASSLGLAGISYEQYF.

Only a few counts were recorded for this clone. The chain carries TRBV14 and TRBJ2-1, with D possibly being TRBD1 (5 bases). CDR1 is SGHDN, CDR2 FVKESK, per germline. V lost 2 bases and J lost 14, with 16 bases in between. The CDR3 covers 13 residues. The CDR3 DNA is TGTGCCAGCAGCCAATCAGAAGGGGCCTCCAAGTTCTTC. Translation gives CASSQSEGASKFF.

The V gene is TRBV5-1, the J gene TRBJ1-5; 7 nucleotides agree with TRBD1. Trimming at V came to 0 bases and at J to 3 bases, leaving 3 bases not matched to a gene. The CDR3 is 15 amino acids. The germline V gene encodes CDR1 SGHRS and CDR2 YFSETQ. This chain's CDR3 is CASSLEGQTNQPQHF. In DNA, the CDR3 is TGCGCCAGCAGCTTGGAGGGACAGACCAATCAGCCCCAGCATTTT.

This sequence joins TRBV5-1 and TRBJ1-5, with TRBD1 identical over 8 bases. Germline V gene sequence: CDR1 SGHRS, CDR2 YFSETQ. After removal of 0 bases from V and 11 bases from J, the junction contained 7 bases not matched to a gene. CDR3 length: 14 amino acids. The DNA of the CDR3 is TGCGCCAGCAGCTTGGGGGACAGGTCGGGGTCCCAGCATTTT. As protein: CASSLGDRSGSQHF. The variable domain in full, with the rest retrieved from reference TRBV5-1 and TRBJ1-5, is KAGVTQTPRYLIKTRGQQVTLSCSPISGHRSVSWYQQTPGQGLQFLFEYFSETQRNKGNFPGRFSGRQFSNSRSEMNVSTLELGDSALYLCASSLGDRSGSQHFGDGTRLSIL.

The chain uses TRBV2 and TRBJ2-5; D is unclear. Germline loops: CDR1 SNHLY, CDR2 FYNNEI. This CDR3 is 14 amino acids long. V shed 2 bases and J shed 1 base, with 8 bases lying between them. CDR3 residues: CASSEISVQETQYF. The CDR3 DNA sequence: TGTGCCAGCAGTGAAATCTCTGTCCAAGAGACCCAGTACTTC. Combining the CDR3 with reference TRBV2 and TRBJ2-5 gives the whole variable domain EPEVTQTPSHQVTQMGQEVILRCVPISNHLYFYWYRQILGQKVEFLVSFYNNEISEKSEIFDDQFSVERPDGSNFTLKIRSTKLEDSAMYFCASSEISVQETQYFGPGTRLLVL.

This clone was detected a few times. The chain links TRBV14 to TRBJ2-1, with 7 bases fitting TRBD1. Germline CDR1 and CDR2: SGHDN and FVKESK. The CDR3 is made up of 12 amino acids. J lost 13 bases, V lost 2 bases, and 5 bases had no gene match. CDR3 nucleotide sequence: TGTGCCAGCAGCCAACCTGACAGGGTCCAGTTCTTC. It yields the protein CASSQPDRVQFF.

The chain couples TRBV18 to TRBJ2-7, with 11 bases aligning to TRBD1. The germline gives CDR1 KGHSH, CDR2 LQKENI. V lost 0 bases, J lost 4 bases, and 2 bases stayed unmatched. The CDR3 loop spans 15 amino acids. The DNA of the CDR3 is TGTGCCAGCTCACCACCGGGGACAGGGGGATACGAGCAGTACTTC. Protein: CASSPPGTGGYEQYF.

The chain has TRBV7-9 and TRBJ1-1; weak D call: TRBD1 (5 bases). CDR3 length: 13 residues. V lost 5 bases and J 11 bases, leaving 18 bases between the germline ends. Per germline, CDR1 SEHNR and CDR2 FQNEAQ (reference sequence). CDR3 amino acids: CASSTGRPGLAFF. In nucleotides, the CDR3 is TGTGCCAGCAGCACCGGACGTCCAGGGTTGGCTTTCTTT.